A single sample is the source of the 9 T cell receptor beta chains below, sequenced in a study of CD8 T cells in ankylosing spondylitis. Each CDR3 protein is one row after TCRdb ran MiXCR on the 5' RACE reads. The table has fewer than 50,000 distinct CDR3 sequences, approximately 9.9% seen once. Material: blood, either unsorted or a sorted T cell fraction (not recorded which). The receptors derive from a male donor with ankylosing spondylitis or in good health (not recorded which).

In its sample, this clonotype was seen a few times. The chain's CDR3 is CASSAGTVLDEQYF. The CDR3, as DNA: TGTGCCAGCAGTGCCGGGACGGTATTGGACGAGCAGTACTTC. The chain employs TRBV9 and TRBJ2-7, with D perhaps TRBD1 or TRBD2 (5 bases each). Trimming took 5 bases from V and 5 from J, leaving 17 bases between them. The CDR3 contains 14 residues. Germline-derived CDR1 and CDR2 are SGDLS and YYNGEE. Full variable domain (rest looked up from reference TRBV9 and TRBJ2-7): DSGVTQTPKHLITATGQRVTLRCSPRSGDLSVYWYQQSLDQGLQFLIQYYNGEERAKGNILERFSAQQFPDLHSELNLSSLELGDSALYFCASSAGTVLDEQYFGPGTRLTVT.

This clonotype came up many times. The chain links TRBV4-2 to TRBJ2-2; TRBD2 aligns across 7 bases. Trimming removed 1 base from V and 5 bases from J; junction bases left unmatched: 4. This CDR3 comprises 15 residues. Per the germline V gene, CDR1 is LGHNA and CDR2 is YNFKEQ. For the CDR3, the DNA is TGTGCCAGCAGCCAAGGGGGGGGAACTACCGGGGAGCTGTTTTTT. This gives the protein CASSQGGGTTGELFF.

In this sample, this clonotype turned up a few times. The rearrangement joins TRBV7-2 to TRBJ1-5; TRBD1 might be the D (6 bases). Germline CDR1 and CDR2: SGHTA and FQGNSA. This CDR3 comprises 16 residues. V gave up 1 base and J gave up 1 base, with 11 bases separating them. The CDR3 spells CASSLGGGRSNQPQHF. The CDR3 DNA follows: TGTGCCAGCAGCTTAGGGGGGGGGCGGAGCAATCAGCCCCAGCATTTT. Full variable domain (missing parts from reference TRBV7-2 and TRBJ1-5): GAGVSQSPSNKVTEKGKDVELRCDPISGHTALYWYRQSLGQGLEFLIYFQGNSAPDKSGLPSDRFSAERTGGSVSTLTIQRTQQEDSAVYLCASSLGGGRSNQPQHFGDGTRLSIL.

The sample holds many counts of this clonotype. The V call is TRBV12-3 or TRBV12-4, the J call TRBJ2-7; D is ambiguous. V was trimmed by 0 bases and J by 7 bases, leaving 10 bases between them. This CDR3 is built from 13 residues. The DNA of the CDR3 is TGTGCCAGCAGTTTAGCGCGTGGTGGGGAGCAGTACTTC. Protein sequence: CASSLARGGEQYF.

In its sample, this clonotype was seen many times. The chain employs TRBV10-3 and TRBJ2-5; D perhaps matches TRBD2 (7 bases). CDR3 size: 13 residues. The germline V gene has CDR1 ENHRY and CDR2 SYGVKD. The V end was cut by 4 bases, the J end by 5 bases, with 11 bases between. CDR3 DNA: TGTGCCATCAGTGCGGGGGGCGGGGAGACCCAGTACTTC. Its translation: CAISAGGGETQYF.

This clonotype appeared many times. The chain joins TRBV12-3 or TRBV12-4 to TRBJ1-4; D possibly corresponds to TRBD1 (5 bases). The V end was cut by 6 bases, the J end by 8 bases, with 16 bases between. CDR3 length equals 14 residues. CDR3 loop: CASSRTLDREKLFF. The CDR3 DNA reads as TGTGCCAGCAGCCGAACTCTTGACAGAGAAAAACTGTTTTTT.

Many counts were recorded for this clonotype. This sequence joins TRBV5-1 and TRBJ1-1, with 7 nucleotides matching TRBD1. The CDR3 covers 15 residues. The junction had 7 bases not matched to a gene; V was cut back by 4 bases and J by 1 base. In germline, CDR1 is SGHRS, CDR2 YFSETQ. The CDR3 sequence: CASSPDEGANTEAFF. The CDR3 DNA sequence: TGCGCCAGCAGCCCCGACGAGGGGGCGAACACTGAAGCTTTCTTT.

CDR3 in amino acids: CASRPTGDYGYTF. The CDR3 nucleotides are TGTGCCAGCAGGCCTACAGGGGACTATGGCTACACCTTC. This chain connects TRBV7-2 to TRBJ1-2; 7 bases map to TRBD1. Germline CDR1 SGHTA, CDR2 FQGNSA. The V and J ends lost 6 bases and 3 bases, in that order; junction bases with no gene match: 4. CDR3 length: 13 amino acids.

This clonotype was counted ten times or more. The J gene is TRBJ2-5, the V gene TRBV12-3 or TRBV12-4, with D possibly TRBD1 on 6 matching bases. V was trimmed by 5 bases and J by 2 bases, leaving 9 bases between them. The CDR3 has 13 residues. The CDR3 region has the DNA TGTGCCAGCAGTCCTGGACAGCAAGAGACCCAGTACTTC. This translates into CASSPGQQETQYF.